A single sample is the source of the 2 T cell receptor beta chains below, sequenced in a study of blood T cells in healthy people across ages. A J-beta primer mix and a sample-barcoded 5' primer were used in a second PCR of about 7 to 12 cycles. One entry per CDR3 protein results from TCRdb running MiXCR on the 5' RACE reads. The sample includes about 930,000 distinct CDR3 sequences, under 35% of them seen just once. The data were also submitted as part of a second study, on T cells of mothers and their children.

Input material: blood. These receptors originate from a woman in her forties in good health.

The chain joins TRBV7-2 to TRBJ2-3, with 12 bases fitting TRBD2. V trimming: 5 bases; J trimming: 6 bases; junction bases outside the gene matches: 6. The CDR3 spans 15 residues. Germline V gene sequence: CDR1 SGHTA, CDR2 FQGNSA. The CDR3 coding sequence is TGTGCCAGCAGCCAAACCGGGACTAGCGGGGATACGCAGTATTTT. Its translation is CASSQTGTSGDTQYF.

The CDR3 coding sequence is TGTGCCAGCACGCAGGGGATTAACACTGAAGCTTTCTTT. Translating gives CASTQGINTEAFF. The chain couples TRBV11-1 to TRBJ1-1; possibly TRBD1 for D (6 bases). The CDR3 runs to 13 residues. Germline V lookup: CDR1 SGHAT, CDR2 FQDESV (reference sequence). V lost 7 bases, J lost 2 bases, and 11 bases lay in between.